Listed below are T cell receptor beta chains from one sample, sequenced in a study of T-cell memory formation after mild COVID-19. Via MiXCR, TCRdb re-called the 5' RACE reads, giving one row per CDR3 protein. The table records about half a million distinct CDR3 sequences, roughly 18% of them present only once. Sample: PBMCs or a T cell subset sorted from them (not recorded which). Every receptor here comes from an adult woman who had mild COVID-19 (a few samples of this study predate the infection). Cell type and time point are not known. CDR3s include the opening cysteine and the closing phenylalanine or tryptophan. The order of the fields is V gene, J gene, clone size, D gene, CDR3 length, CDR3 protein, CDR3 DNA. A D gene is named only where the DNA matches it firmly. Clone size is not always given. Where it is, it says once, few, many or a class for expanded clones.

v_gene: TRBV7-2
j_gene: TRBJ1-6
abundance: -
d_gene: -
len: 19
CDR3aa: CASSSPFDRSYSYNSPLHF
CDR3nt: TGTGCCAGCAGCTCCCCCTTCGACAGATCTTACTCCTATAATTCACCCCTCCACTTT

v_gene: TRBV20-1
j_gene: TRBJ1-5
abundance: few
d_gene: -
len: 10
CDR3aa: CSAYRDTQHF
CDR3nt: TGCAGTGCTTACCGGGACACTCAGCATTTT

v_gene: TRBV18
j_gene: TRBJ2-1
abundance: few
d_gene: -
len: 17
CDR3aa: CASSPRSGSLSYNEQFF
CDR3nt: TGTGCCAGCTCACCGCGGAGCGGGTCCCTCTCCTACAATGAGCAGTTCTTC

v_gene: TRBV28
j_gene: TRBJ1-5
abundance: few
d_gene: -
len: 14
CDR3aa: CASSTALSNQPQHF
CDR3nt: TGTGCCAGCAGTACAGCCCTATCCAATCAGCCCCAGCATTTT

v_gene: TRBV7-2
j_gene: TRBJ2-5
abundance: -
d_gene: TRBD1
len: 16
CDR3aa: CASSFSTGQDLETQYF
CDR3nt: TGTGCCAGCAGCTTTTCGACGGGACAGGATCTCGAGACCCAGTACTTC

v_gene: TRBV7-9
j_gene: TRBJ2-7
abundance: many
d_gene: TRBD2
len: 15
CDR3aa: CASSLGAGGGYEQYF
CDR3nt: TGTGCCAGCAGCTTAGGGGCGGGAGGGGGCTACGAGCAGTACTTC

v_gene: TRBV6-1
j_gene: TRBJ2-2
abundance: -
d_gene: TRBD1
len: 14
CDR3aa: CASGHETGTGELFF
CDR3nt: TGTGCCAGCGGACATGAGACAGGGACCGGGGAGCTGTTTTTT

v_gene: TRBV29-1
j_gene: TRBJ2-1
abundance: few
d_gene: TRBD2
len: 15
CDR3aa: CSVEVGGRAKNEQFF
CDR3nt: TGCAGCGTTGAAGTCGGAGGGAGGGCCAAGAATGAGCAGTTCTTC

v_gene: TRBV5-1
j_gene: TRBJ1-1
abundance: many
d_gene: -
len: 15
CDR3aa: CASSLEPQGGTEAFF
CDR3nt: TGCGCCAGCAGCTTGGAGCCGCAGGGAGGGACTGAAGCTTTCTTT

v_gene: TRBV20-1
j_gene: TRBJ1-1
abundance: few
d_gene: TRBD1
len: 14
CDR3aa: CSAREGGLGTEAFF
CDR3nt: TGCAGTGCTAGGGAAGGGGGCTTAGGTACTGAAGCTTTCTTT

v_gene: TRBV29-1
j_gene: TRBJ2-4
abundance: few
d_gene: -
len: 11
CDR3aa: CSGGAGNIQYF
CDR3nt: TGCAGCGGAGGGGCGGGAAACATTCAGTACTTC

v_gene: TRBV2
j_gene: TRBJ2-3
abundance: -
d_gene: -
len: 13
CDR3aa: CASSESRGDTQYF
CDR3nt: TGTGCCAGCAGTGAAAGTAGGGGGGATACGCAGTATTTT

v_gene: TRBV29-1
j_gene: TRBJ2-7
abundance: few
d_gene: TRBD1
len: 12
CDR3aa: CSVTGTGDEQYF
CDR3nt: TGCAGCGTTACCGGGACAGGGGACGAGCAGTACTTC

v_gene: TRBV11-2
j_gene: TRBJ2-5
abundance: few
d_gene: -
len: 14
CDR3aa: CASSSWTLQETQYF
CDR3nt: TGTGCCAGCAGCTCCTGGACATTACAAGAGACCCAGTACTTC

v_gene: TRBV3-1
j_gene: TRBJ1-2
abundance: -
d_gene: -
len: 13
CDR3aa: CASSPEGNYGYTF
CDR3nt: TGTGCCAGCAGCCCCGAGGGGAACTATGGCTACACCTTC

v_gene: TRBV10-3
j_gene: TRBJ2-7
abundance: once
d_gene: TRBD2
len: 14
CDR3aa: CAIRDPGLGYEQYF
CDR3nt: TGTGCCATCAGGGATCCGGGACTAGGATACGAGCAGTACTTC

v_gene: TRBV30
j_gene: TRBJ2-2
abundance: -
d_gene: -
len: 15
CDR3aa: CAWSAGDSNTGELFF
CDR3nt: TGTGCCTGGAGTGCAGGGGATTCGAACACCGGGGAGCTGTTTTTT

v_gene: TRBV30
j_gene: TRBJ1-4
abundance: -
d_gene: -
len: 14
CDR3aa: CAWNRQATDEKLFF
CDR3nt: TGTGCCTGGAACCGACAGGCGACCGATGAAAAACTGTTTTTT

v_gene: TRBV12-3/TRBV12-4
j_gene: TRBJ2-1
abundance: few
d_gene: TRBD2
len: 15
CDR3aa: CASSPPGLEVNEQFF
CDR3nt: TGTGCCAGCAGTCCCCCGGGACTAGAAGTCAATGAGCAGTTCTTC

v_gene: TRBV7-6
j_gene: TRBJ2-1
abundance: -
d_gene: TRBD1
len: 17
CDR3aa: CASSYPGQGPSYGEQFF
CDR3nt: TGTGCCAGCAGCTATCCGGGACAGGGCCCGTCGTACGGTGAGCAGTTCTTC

v_gene: TRBV12-3/TRBV12-4
j_gene: TRBJ2-7
abundance: -
d_gene: -
len: 16
CDR3aa: CASSLDRPGWTYEQYF
CDR3nt: TGTGCCAGCAGTTTAGACCGCCCAGGTTGGACCTACGAGCAGTACTTC

v_gene: TRBV4-3
j_gene: TRBJ2-3
abundance: many
d_gene: TRBD2
len: 17
CDR3aa: CASSQDRASGGTDTQYF
CDR3nt: TGCGCCAGCAGCCAAGATAGGGCTAGCGGGGGCACAGATACGCAGTATTTT

v_gene: TRBV20-1
j_gene: TRBJ2-5
abundance: few
d_gene: -
len: 11
CDR3aa: CSVIDKETQYF
CDR3nt: TGCTCCGTGATTGATAAAGAGACCCAGTACTTC

v_gene: TRBV10-3
j_gene: TRBJ2-2
abundance: few
d_gene: -
len: 16
CDR3aa: CAAGQPKVLNTGELFF
CDR3nt: TGTGCCGCGGGACAGCCCAAAGTCCTAAACACCGGGGAGCTGTTTTTT

v_gene: TRBV2
j_gene: TRBJ1-2
abundance: many
d_gene: TRBD1
len: 15
CDR3aa: CASLQPGQGNYGYTF
CDR3nt: TGTGCCAGCCTACAACCCGGACAGGGAAACTATGGCTACACCTTC

v_gene: TRBV9
j_gene: TRBJ2-7
abundance: few
d_gene: -
len: 15
CDR3aa: CASSVDEGGSYEQYF
CDR3nt: TGTGCCAGCAGCGTAGACGAGGGGGGCTCCTACGAGCAGTACTTC